The present TCR beta chain was sequenced within a study of shared clonotypes between healthy human individuals. This table comes from immunoSEQ multiplex PCR, and its TCRdb copy is limited to in-frame clones, with some not included. The data show under 750,000 clones, over 60% seen once. Study conclusions and caveats: The researchers took only blood, and tissue repertoires probably look different.

The germline V gene has CDR1 LNHDA and CDR2 SQIVND (reference sequence). Trimming removed 5 bases from V and 0 bases from J, with 11 bases in between. CDR3 length: 15 amino acids. As concerns this clone: The antigen is undetermined.

The chain uses TRBV19 and TRBJ1-3; D not certain. This receptor was taken from a woman in her thirties in good health. The specimen was memory CD4+ T cells sorted from blood. The subset was: CD45RA-negative fraction. The DNA for the CDR3 is TGTGCCAGTAGTCCCACAGCAGCCTCTGGAAACACCATATATTTT. It encodes CASSPTAASGNTIYF.